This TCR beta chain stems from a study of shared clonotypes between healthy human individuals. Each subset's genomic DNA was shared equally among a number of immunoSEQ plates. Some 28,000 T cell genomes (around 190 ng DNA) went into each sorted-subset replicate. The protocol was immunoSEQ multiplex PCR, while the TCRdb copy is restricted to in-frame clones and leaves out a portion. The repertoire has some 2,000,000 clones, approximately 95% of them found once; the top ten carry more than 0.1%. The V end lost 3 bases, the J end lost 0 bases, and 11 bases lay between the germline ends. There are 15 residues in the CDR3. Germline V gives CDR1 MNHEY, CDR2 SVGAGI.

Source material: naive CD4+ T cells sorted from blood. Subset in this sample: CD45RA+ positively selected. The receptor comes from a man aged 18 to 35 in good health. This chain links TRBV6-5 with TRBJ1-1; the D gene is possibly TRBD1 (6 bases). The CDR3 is CASSYAGEMNTEAFF. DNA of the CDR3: TGTGCCAGCAGTTATGCAGGGGAGATGAACACTGAAGCTTTCTTT.